The rows below give T cell receptor beta chains drawn from one sample of a study of T cells in Graves' hyperthyroidism and ophthalmopathy. One entry per CDR3 protein, called by TCRdb with MiXCR from the multiplex PCR reads. The repertoire holds under 400,000 distinct CDR3 sequences, with around 23% as singletons. The sequenced material came from blood. The receptors come from a woman in her forties or fifties with Graves' hyperthyroidism. The CDR3 runs from the conserved cysteine through the conserved F or W. A D gene is named only where the DNA matches it firmly. Clone sizes are given selectively: once, few, many, or a class where the clone is expanded.

cdr3_aa: CAWSREPGELFF
cdr3_nt: TGTGCCTGGAGCAGGGAACCCGGGGAGCTGTTTTTT
v_call: TRBV30
clone_size: few
j_call: TRBJ2-2
d_call: .

cdr3_aa: CASSLIAGVSYNEQFF
cdr3_nt: TGCGCCAGCAGCTTAATAGCGGGAGTGTCCTACAATGAGCAGTTCTTC
v_call: TRBV5-1
clone_size: many
j_call: TRBJ2-1
d_call: TRBD2

cdr3_aa: CSARDRGKLNGQFF
cdr3_nt: TGCAGTGCAAGGGACAGGGGAAAACTCAATGGGCAGTTCTTC
v_call: TRBV20-1
clone_size: .
j_call: TRBJ2-1
d_call: TRBD1

cdr3_aa: CASRPNIQGAFWDYGYTF
cdr3_nt: TGTGCCAGCAGACCAAACATCCAGGGGGCCTTCTGGGACTATGGCTACACCTTC
v_call: TRBV27
clone_size: .
j_call: TRBJ1-2
d_call: TRBD1

cdr3_aa: CASSSPLTGLGYEQYF
cdr3_nt: TGTGCCAGCAGTTCGCCCCTGACAGGGCTCGGGTACGAGCAGTACTTC
v_call: TRBV28
clone_size: .
j_call: TRBJ2-7
d_call: TRBD1

cdr3_aa: CSARDGLHNEQFF
cdr3_nt: TGCAGTGCTAGAGATGGACTACACAATGAGCAGTTCTTC
v_call: TRBV20-1
clone_size: many
j_call: TRBJ2-1
d_call: .

cdr3_aa: CASSGKEFYSNQPQHF
cdr3_nt: TGTGCCAGCAGTGGCAAGGAATTCTATAGCAATCAGCCCCAGCATTTT
v_call: TRBV6-1
clone_size: .
j_call: TRBJ1-5
d_call: .

cdr3_aa: CASSYGQSSGNTIYF
cdr3_nt: TGCGCCAGCAGCTACGGACAGAGCTCTGGAAACACCATATATTTT
v_call: TRBV5-1
clone_size: .
j_call: TRBJ1-3
d_call: .

cdr3_aa: CASSSRDRGYTGELFF
cdr3_nt: TGTGCCAGCAGTTCTCGGGACAGGGGATATACCGGGGAGCTGTTTTTT
v_call: TRBV2
clone_size: .
j_call: TRBJ2-2
d_call: TRBD1

cdr3_aa: CSAGSGGTGANVLTF
cdr3_nt: TGCAGTGCTGGTAGCGGGGGCACTGGGGCCAACGTCCTGACTTTC
v_call: TRBV20-1
clone_size: .
j_call: TRBJ2-6
d_call: TRBD2

cdr3_aa: CASRRGGNGNTIYF
cdr3_nt: TGTGCCAGCAGACGCGGGGGAAACGGAAACACCATATATTTT
v_call: TRBV2
clone_size: few
j_call: TRBJ1-3
d_call: .

cdr3_aa: CASSQESLAGAKQYF
cdr3_nt: TGCGCCAGCAGCCAAGAATCCCTAGCGGGAGCCAAGCAGTACTTC
v_call: TRBV4-1
clone_size: many
j_call: TRBJ2-7
d_call: TRBD2

cdr3_aa: CASSLVPQGANNYGYTF
cdr3_nt: TGTGCCAGCAGTTTAGTCCCTCAGGGGGCGAATAACTATGGCTACACCTTC
v_call: TRBV12-3/TRBV12-4
clone_size: many
j_call: TRBJ1-2
d_call: TRBD1